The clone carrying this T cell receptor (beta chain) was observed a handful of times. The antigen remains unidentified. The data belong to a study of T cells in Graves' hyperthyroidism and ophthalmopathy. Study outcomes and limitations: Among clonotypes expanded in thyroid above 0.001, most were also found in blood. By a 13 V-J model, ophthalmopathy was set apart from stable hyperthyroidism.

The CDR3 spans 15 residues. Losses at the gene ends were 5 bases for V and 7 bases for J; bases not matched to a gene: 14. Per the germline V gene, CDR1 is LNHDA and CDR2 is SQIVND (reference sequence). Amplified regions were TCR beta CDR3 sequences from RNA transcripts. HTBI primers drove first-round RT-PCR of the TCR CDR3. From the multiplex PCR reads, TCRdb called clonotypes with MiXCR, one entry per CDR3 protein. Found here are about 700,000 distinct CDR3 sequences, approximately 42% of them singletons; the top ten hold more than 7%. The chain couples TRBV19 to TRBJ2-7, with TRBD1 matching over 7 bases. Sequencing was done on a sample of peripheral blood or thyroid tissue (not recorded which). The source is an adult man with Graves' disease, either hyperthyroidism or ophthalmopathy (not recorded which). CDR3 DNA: TGTGCCAGTAGTGGAACCGGGACAGCGAACAGAGAGCAGTACTTC. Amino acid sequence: CASSGTGTANREQYF.